Given below is one T cell receptor (beta chain) in context. As yet, its antigen is unknown. This sample was taken from a study of cytomegalovirus exposure and HLA in healthy donors. Study outcomes and limitations: The productive fraction for most TCR beta V segments was about 90% or about 30% in an earlier analysis. Among TCR sequences, most were rare, though some public TCRs appeared in many donors. Later analysis found that TCR beta chains associated with HLA were more clonally expanded than other, equally common chains. The study labeled 150 to 200 TCR beta chains cytomegalovirus-associated.

CDR3 size: 13 residues. With 6 bases removed from V and 4 bases from J, the gap between germline ends came to 10 bases. The germline V gene encodes CDR1 SQVTM and CDR2 ANQGSEA. It was with 60 Vbeta and 13 Jbeta primers that the PCR ran. The table came from immunoSEQ multiplex PCR; TCRdb's copy has only in-frame clones and leaves some out. The sample has about 200,000 clones, roughly 83% seen once. The sequence came from a male donor in good health and CMV-seropositive. The sequencing input was PBMCs. The gene calls are TRBV29-1 and TRBJ2-6; unclear D gene. The CDR3 DNA reads TGCAGCGTCCCCGACATCGGGGCCAACGTCCTGACTTTC. It codes for CSVPDIGANVLTF.